These 9 T cell receptor beta chains originate from one sample sequenced in a study of cytomegalovirus exposure and HLA in healthy donors. The PCR was carried out with 60 Vbeta primers and 13 Jbeta primers. TCRdb's copy holds only in-frame clones and misses some; the assay was immunoSEQ multiplex PCR. The sample lists about 160,000 clones; about four fifths were seen once. Sequenced input: PBMCs. These receptor sequences come from a man aged 25-45 years in good health and CMV-seronegative.

This chain joins TRBV29-1 and TRBJ2-7, with 8 bases matching TRBD2. Germline V gives CDR1 SQVTM, CDR2 ANQGSEA. V lost 3 bases to trimming and J lost 2 bases; unmatched junction nucleotides: 0. The CDR3 loop spans 12 amino acids. CDR3: CSVERGAYEQYF. DNA for the CDR3: TGCAGCGTTGAGCGGGGGGCCTACGAGCAGTACTTC.

V is TRBV6-5 and J is TRBJ1-1; D uncertain. Germline loops: CDR1 MNHEY, CDR2 SVGAGI. V lost 7 bases and J lost 1, with 10 bases in between. This CDR3 has 13 amino acids. CDR3 sequence: CASTEGWNTEAFF. CDR3 coding DNA: TGTGCCAGCACCGAGGGATGGAACACTGAAGCTTTCTTT.

V and J are TRBV5-1 and TRBJ2-6, with D tentatively TRBD1 (6 bases). CDR1 and CDR2 (germline): SGHRS, YFSETQ. V shed 2 bases and J shed 0 bases, with 18 bases lying between them. The CDR3 runs 19 residues. The CDR3 DNA reads TGCGCCAGCAGCTTTTTAGGTGGGGGCTCTACCTCTGGGGCCAACGTCCTGACTTTC. Its protein product is CASSFLGGGSTSGANVLTF.

The rearrangement joins TRBV28 to TRBJ2-7; 9 bases match TRBD1. V was pared by 10 bases and J by 0 bases, with 4 bases of the junction left unmatched. CDR1 and CDR2 from the germline V gene are MDHEN and SYDVKM. The CDR3 spans 13 residues. The CDR3 here is CATRDRVSYEQYF. In DNA, the CDR3 is TGTGCCACCCGGGACAGGGTCTCCTACGAGCAGTACTTC. The whole variable domain, filled in from reference TRBV28 and TRBJ2-7, reads DVKVTQSSRYLVKRTGEKVFLECVQDMDHENMFWYRQDPGLGLRLIYFSYDVKMKEKGDIPEGYSVSREKKERFSLILESASTNQTSMYLCATRDRVSYEQYFGPGTRLTVT.

The V and J genes are TRBV4-1 and TRBJ2-5, with no clear D. CDR3 length: 10 amino acids. Germline lookup yields CDR1 MGHRA and CDR2 YSYEKL. V lost 0 bases, J lost 13 bases, and 6 bases lay in between. This CDR3 is CASSQERLYF. The CDR3 nucleotides are TGCGCCAGCAGCCAAGAGAGACTGTACTTC.

The chain is built from TRBV27 and TRBJ1-1; D remains unclear. Germline CDR1 is MNHEY and CDR2 is SMNVEV (reference sequence). The CDR3 contains 14 residues. The V end lost 6 bases, the J end lost 1 base, and 12 bases lay between the germline ends. The CDR3 DNA reads TGTGCCAGCAGGCTCTACCCTGAGAACACTGAAGCTTTCTTT. Residues: CASRLYPENTEAFF.

V usage is TRBV4-3 and J usage is TRBJ1-2; 7 bases align to TRBD1. The CDR3 runs 13 residues. Germline V gene data show CDR1 as LGHNA and CDR2 as YSLEER. The ends lost 5 bases at V and 8 bases at J; junction bases unmatched: 8. CDR3 sequence: CASSNTGVYGYTF. The CDR3 bases are TGCGCCAGCAGCAACACAGGGGTCTACGGCTACACCTTC.

The rearrangement uses TRBV4-3 and TRBJ2-1, with a possible D match to TRBD2 (7 bases). The CDR3 is 15 amino acids. Germline V lookup: CDR1 LGHNA, CDR2 YSLEER. Trimming shortened V by 1 base and J by 4 bases, and 11 bases separated the two germline ends. CDR3 residues: CASSQGRGGYNEQFF. In DNA, the CDR3 is TGCGCCAGCAGCCAAGGAAGGGGGGGTTACAATGAGCAGTTCTTC.

Only one count was recorded for this clone. The rearrangement links TRBV5-6 to TRBJ2-1, with a tentative D call TRBD2 (5 bases). Germline V gene data show CDR1 as SGHDT and CDR2 as YYEEEE. The CDR3 totals 14 residues. The V end lost 3 bases, the J end lost 0 bases, and 7 bases lay between the germline ends. This chain's CDR3 is CASSYSGSYNEQFF. CDR3 in DNA: TGTGCCAGCAGCTACAGCGGCTCCTACAATGAGCAGTTCTTC.